Following are 20 T cell receptor beta chains from one sample sequenced in a study of Graves' ophthalmopathy and Graves' hyperthyroidism. Researchers took RNA transcripts and amplified TCR beta CDR3 regions from them. The library came from an HTBI-primed first-round RT-PCR and a second-round multiplex PCR. MiXCR, applied by TCRdb to the multiplex PCR reads, yields one record per CDR3 protein. The sample yields 650,000 to 800,000 distinct CDR3 sequences, about two fifths seen once. Input material: peripheral blood. The receptors come from an adult man with Graves' ophthalmopathy.

The chain carries TRBV6-4 and TRBJ2-2, with D maybe TRBD1 (6 bases). CDR3 length: 14 residues. V lost 3 bases and J lost 7, with 12 bases in between. Looked up from germline, CDR1 is MRHNA and CDR2 is SNTAGT. CDR3 loop: CASSESGAVGELFF. The CDR3 coding sequence is TGTGCCAGCAGTGAATCAGGGGCTGTCGGGGAGCTGTTTTTT.

This chain connects TRBV3-1 to TRBJ2-7, with a possible D match to TRBD2 (6 bases). CDR1 LGHDT and CDR2 YNNKEL come from the germline V gene (reference sequence). V was clipped by 4 bases and J by 0 bases, with 10 bases between them. The CDR3 sequence is 14 residues long. The CDR3, as DNA: TGTGCCAGCAGCCCACAGGACTACTCCTACGAGCAGTACTTC. This codes for CASSPQDYSYEQYF.

The V and J genes are TRBV25-1 and TRBJ1-3, with a possible D match to TRBD1 (6 bases). Looked up from germline, CDR1 is MGHDK and CDR2 is SYGVNS. Between the trimmed V and J ends, which lost 4 bases and 0 bases, there was a span of 16 bases. The CDR3 has 17 residues. CDR3 loop: CASSARPRGSSGNTIYF. The CDR3 nucleotides read TGTGCCAGCAGTGCTAGGCCCAGGGGATCCTCTGGAAACACCATATATTTT.

Only a few counts were recorded for this clonotype. V and J are TRBV7-2 and TRBJ2-2; D might be TRBD2 (5 bases). CDR1 is SGHTA and CDR2 is FQGNSA in the germline V gene. The CDR3 has 14 residues. The V end was cut by 5 bases, the J end by 5 bases, with 12 bases between. The CDR3 DNA sequence: TGTGCCAGCAGCCCGAGGGATGGAACCGGGGAGCTGTTTTTT. Protein: CASSPRDGTGELFF. The full variable domain, with the rest looked up from reference TRBV7-2 and TRBJ2-2, is GAGVSQSPSNKVTEKGKDVELRCDPISGHTALYWYRQSLGQGLEFLIYFQGNSAPDKSGLPSDRFSAERTGGSVSTLTIQRTQQEDSAVYLCASSPRDGTGELFFGEGSRLTVL.

The chain links TRBV11-1 to TRBJ2-7; 12 bases are shared with TRBD2. Germline loops: CDR1 SGHAT, CDR2 FQDESV (reference sequence). The trim removed 5 bases at V and 0 bases at J, leaving 5 bases unmatched. This CDR3 has 16 residues. CDR3 region: CASSPTSGGLSYEQYF. DNA of the CDR3: TGTGCCAGCAGCCCGACTAGCGGGGGACTCTCCTACGAGCAGTACTTC.

Ten or more counts support this clonotype. This sequence joins TRBV24-1 and TRBJ1-2; D might be TRBD1 (5 bases). Germline values: CDR1 KGHDR, CDR2 SFDVKD. Trimming pared 9 bases from V and 8 bases from J, leaving 18 bases between. The CDR3 consists of 13 residues. The CDR3 spells CATRDKWGNGYTF. In nucleotides, the CDR3 is TGTGCCACCCGAGATAAGTGGGGGAACGGCTACACCTTC.

CDR3 DNA sequence: TGCAGCAGTTTAGGCCTTAGGAATGGCTACACCTTC. Its translation: CSSLGLRNGYTF. The genes are TRBV29-1 and TRBJ1-2; no clear D. V was trimmed by 8 bases and J by 6 bases, leaving 16 bases between them. The CDR3 consists of 12 residues. Per the germline V gene, CDR1 is SQVTM and CDR2 is ANQGSEA.

This chain links TRBV5-1 with TRBJ2-2, with a possible D match to TRBD2 (5 bases). V dropped 3 bases and J dropped 4 bases, with 10 bases sitting between them. The CDR3 has 14 amino acids. Germline V gives CDR1 SGHRS, CDR2 YFSETQ. This chain's CDR3 is CASSYGRGTGELFF. The CDR3 nucleotides read TGCGCCAGCAGCTACGGACGGGGCACCGGGGAGCTGTTTTTT.

The genes are TRBV5-1 and TRBJ1-1, with D possibly being TRBD1 (5 bases). In germline, CDR1 is SGHRS, CDR2 YFSETQ. Trimming left V 4 bases short and J 4 bases short, with 11 bases between. The CDR3 covers 13 residues. The CDR3 region has the DNA TGCGCCAGCAGCACGGGGGGTCCCACTGAAGCTTTCTTT. Translated, it gives CASSTGGPTEAFF. Drawing the rest from reference TRBV5-1 and TRBJ1-1, the complete variable domain is KAGVTQTPRYLIKTRGQQVTLSCSPISGHRSVSWYQQTPGQGLQFLFEYFSETQRNKGNFPGRFSGRQFSNSRSEMNVSTLELGDSALYLCASSTGGPTEAFFGQGTRLTVV.

Of note for this clonotype: A much larger clone sits a single nucleotide away, making a read error possible. The rearrangement uses TRBV7-9 and TRBJ1-1; 9 nucleotides line up with TRBD1. This CDR3 comprises 15 residues. The V and J ends lost 5 bases and 1 base, in that order; junction bases with no gene match: 5. Germline V gene lookup returns CDR1 SEHNR and CDR2 FQNEAQ (reference sequence). The chain's CDR3 is CASSQGQGRNTEAFF. The CDR3 DNA sequence: TGTGCCAGCAGCCAGGGACAGGGTAGGAACACTGAAGCTTTCTTT.

The chain uses TRBV2 and TRBJ1-6; 7 bases match TRBD1. CDR1 is SNHLY, CDR2 FYNNEI, per germline. CDR3 length: 14 amino acids. Trimming removed 3 bases from V and 9 bases from J; junction bases left unmatched: 5. CDR3 bases: TGTGCCAGCAGTGAGGGGACAGATATTTCACCCCTCCACTTT. Protein product: CASSEGTDISPLHF.

The count of this clonotype is one. This chain links TRBV10-3 with TRBJ1-5, with 7 bases matching TRBD1. Losses at the gene ends were 3 bases for V and 7 bases for J; bases not matched to a gene: 15. The germline gives CDR1 ENHRY, CDR2 SYGVKD. The CDR3 runs to 17 residues. The chain's CDR3 is CAISDPSGGGYEQPQHF. The CDR3 DNA reads TGTGCCATCAGTGACCCTTCAGGGGGAGGCTACGAGCAGCCCCAGCATTTT.

This clonotype was seen only once. One base away lies a much larger clone, so this may be a sequencing read error. The chain employs TRBV5-1 and TRBJ2-7; 10 bases map to TRBD1. CDR1 is SGHRS and CDR2 is YFSETQ in the germline V gene. The CDR3 has 15 residues. The CDR3 region is CASSAGTGASYEQYF. CDR3 DNA: TGTGCCAGCAGCGCCGGGACAGGGGCCTCCTACGAGCAGTACTTC.

This clonotype was picked up many times. The chain links TRBV7-8 to TRBJ2-7; 9 bases are shared with TRBD1. The V gene end was trimmed by 5 bases and the J gene end by 2 bases; junction bases not matched to a gene: 7. Germline V gene data show CDR1 as SGHVS and CDR2 as FQNEAQ. The CDR3 length is 15 residues. DNA of the CDR3: TGTGCCAGCAGCAGCCGGGACAGGGAGACCTACGAGCAGTACTTC. It yields the protein CASSSRDRETYEQYF.

This clonotype occurred a few times. The gene calls are TRBV29-1 and TRBJ2-3, with D perhaps matching TRBD2 (6 bases). The CDR3 runs to 13 residues. The germline V gene encodes CDR1 SQVTM and CDR2 ANQGSEA. V shed 7 bases and J shed 4 bases, with 15 bases lying between them. The CDR3: CSASPPGADTQYF. In DNA, the CDR3 is TGCAGCGCCAGTCCTCCGGGGGCAGATACGCAGTATTTT.

This clonotype has a handful of counts. The V and J genes are TRBV20-1 and TRBJ1-1; D gene unclear. Germline V gene sequence: CDR1 DFQATT, CDR2 SNEGSKA (reference sequence). The CDR3 length is 14 residues. Trimming shortened V by 0 bases and J by 1 base, and 9 bases separated the two germline ends. CDR3 protein: CSARDPRANTEAFF. Written as DNA, the CDR3 is TGCAGTGCTAGAGATCCTAGGGCGAACACTGAAGCTTTCTTT.

Points on this clonotype: The junction departs from germline at one end; a sequencing error may be responsible. The J gene is TRBJ2-7, the V gene TRBV9; D not certain. The CDR3 covers 13 residues. Germline V CDR1 and CDR2: SGDLS, YYNGEE. This CDR3 reads CASSPTASREQCF. The CDR3 DNA follows: TGTGCCAGCTCACCGACGGCGTCACGCGAGCAGTGCTTC.

The table lists this clonotype with many counts. This sequence joins TRBV7-3 and TRBJ1-5; D is unclear. In germline, CDR1 is SGHTA, CDR2 FQGTGA. Trimming removed 0 bases from V and 1 base from J, with 1 base in between. The CDR3 runs 13 residues. The CDR3 loop reads CASSLTSNQPQHF. The CDR3 region has the DNA TGTGCCAGCAGCTTAACCAGCAATCAGCCCCAGCATTTT.

The sample holds many counts of this clonotype. The V call is TRBV7-9, the J call TRBJ1-2; 11 bases fit TRBD1. V lost 4 bases, J lost 8 bases, and 12 bases stayed unmatched. CDR1 is SEHNR, CDR2 FQNEAQ, per germline (reference sequence). The CDR3 runs 16 residues. The CDR3 protein is CASSSPSMDRGQGYTF. The CDR3 DNA sequence: TGTGCCAGCAGCTCACCCTCGATGGACAGGGGGCAAGGCTACACCTTC.

This sequence joins TRBV20-1 and TRBJ1-1; D gene unclear. V lost 5 bases to trimming and J lost 1 base, with 14 bases between them. The CDR3 sequence is 14 residues long. From germline, CDR1 is DFQATT and CDR2 SNEGSKA (reference sequence). The CDR3 DNA follows: TGCAGTGCTCGGGATGTTTCAAGGAACACTGAAGCTTTCTTT. Protein: CSARDVSRNTEAFF.